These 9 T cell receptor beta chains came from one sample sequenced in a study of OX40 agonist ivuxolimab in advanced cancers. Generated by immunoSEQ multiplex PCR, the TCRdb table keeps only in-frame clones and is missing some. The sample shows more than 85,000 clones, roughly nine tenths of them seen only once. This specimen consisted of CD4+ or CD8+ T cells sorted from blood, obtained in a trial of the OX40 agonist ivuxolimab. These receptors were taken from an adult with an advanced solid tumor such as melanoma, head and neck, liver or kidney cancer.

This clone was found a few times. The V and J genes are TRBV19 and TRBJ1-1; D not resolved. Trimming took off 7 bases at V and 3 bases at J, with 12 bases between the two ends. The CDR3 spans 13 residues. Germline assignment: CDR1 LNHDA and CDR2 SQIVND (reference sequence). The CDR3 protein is CASTMGRDTEAFF. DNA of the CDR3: TGTGCCAGTACCATGGGCCGGGACACTGAAGCTTTCTTT. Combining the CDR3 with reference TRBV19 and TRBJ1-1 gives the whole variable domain DGGITQSPKYLFRKEGQNVTLSCEQNLNHDAMYWYRQDPGQGLRLIYYSQIVNDFQKGDIAEGYSVSREKKESFPLTVTSAQKNPTAFYLCASTMGRDTEAFFGQGTRLTVV.

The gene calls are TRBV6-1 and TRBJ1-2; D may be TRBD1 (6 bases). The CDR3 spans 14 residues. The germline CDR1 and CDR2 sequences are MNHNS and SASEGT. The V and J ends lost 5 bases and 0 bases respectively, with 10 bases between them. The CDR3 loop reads CASSRRDTNYGYTF. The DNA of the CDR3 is TGTGCCAGCAGTAGACGGGACACTAACTATGGCTACACCTTC.

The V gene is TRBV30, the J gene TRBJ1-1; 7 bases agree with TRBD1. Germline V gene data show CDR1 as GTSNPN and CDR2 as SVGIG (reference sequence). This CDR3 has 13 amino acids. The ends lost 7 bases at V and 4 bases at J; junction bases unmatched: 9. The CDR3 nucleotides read TGTGCCTTCCGGACAGGTAGTTTCACTGAAGCTTTCTTT. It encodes CAFRTGSFTEAFF. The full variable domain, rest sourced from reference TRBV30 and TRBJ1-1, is SQTIHQWPATLVQPVGSPLSLECTVEGTSNPNLYWYRQAAGRGLQLLFYSVGIGQISSEVPQNLSASRPQDRQFILSSKKLLLSDSGFYLCAFRTGSFTEAFFGQGTRLTVV.

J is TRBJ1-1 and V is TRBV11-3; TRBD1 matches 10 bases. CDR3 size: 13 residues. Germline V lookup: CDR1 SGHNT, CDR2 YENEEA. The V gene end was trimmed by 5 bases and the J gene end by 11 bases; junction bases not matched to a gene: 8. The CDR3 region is CASSLGQGDSAFF. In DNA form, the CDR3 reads TGTGCCAGCAGCCTTGGACAGGGGGATAGTGCTTTCTTT.

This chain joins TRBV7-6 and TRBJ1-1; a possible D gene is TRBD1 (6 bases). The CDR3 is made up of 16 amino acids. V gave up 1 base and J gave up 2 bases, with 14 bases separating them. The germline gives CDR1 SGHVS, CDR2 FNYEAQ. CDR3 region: CASSLGPRGLNTEAFF. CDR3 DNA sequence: TGTGCCAGCAGCTTAGGACCCAGGGGACTAAACACTGAAGCTTTCTTT.

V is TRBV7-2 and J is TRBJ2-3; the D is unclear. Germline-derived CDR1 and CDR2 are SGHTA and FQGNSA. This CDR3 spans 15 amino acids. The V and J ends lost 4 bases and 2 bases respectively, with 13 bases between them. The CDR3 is CASSSRHPYTDTQYF. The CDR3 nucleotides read TGTGCCAGCAGCTCCCGACACCCGTACACAGATACGCAGTATTTT.

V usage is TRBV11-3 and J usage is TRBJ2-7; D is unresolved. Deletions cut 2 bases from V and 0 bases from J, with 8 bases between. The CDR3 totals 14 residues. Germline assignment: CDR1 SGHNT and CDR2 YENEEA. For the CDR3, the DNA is TGTGCCAGCAGCTTAACCAGAAACTCCTACGAGCAGTACTTC. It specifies CASSLTRNSYEQYF.

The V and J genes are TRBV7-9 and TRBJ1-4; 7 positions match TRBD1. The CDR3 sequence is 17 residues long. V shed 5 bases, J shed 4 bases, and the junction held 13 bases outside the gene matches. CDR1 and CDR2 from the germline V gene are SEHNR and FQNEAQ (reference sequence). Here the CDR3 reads CASSEFRPGTDNEKLFF. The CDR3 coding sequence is TGTGCCAGCAGCGAATTTCGACCCGGGACAGATAATGAAAAACTGTTTTTT.

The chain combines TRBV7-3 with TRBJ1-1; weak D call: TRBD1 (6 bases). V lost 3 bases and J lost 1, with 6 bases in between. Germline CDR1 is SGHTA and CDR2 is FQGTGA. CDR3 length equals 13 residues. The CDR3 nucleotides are TGTGCCAGCAGCTTGGGGGCGAACACTGAAGCTTTCTTT. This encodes CASSLGANTEAFF. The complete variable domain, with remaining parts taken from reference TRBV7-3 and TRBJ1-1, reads GAGVSQTPSNKVTEKGKYVELRCDPISGHTALYWYRQSLGQGPEFLIYFQGTGAADDSGLPNDRFFAVRPEGSVSTLKIQRTERGDSAVYLCASSLGANTEAFFGQGTRLTVV.